Listed below are T cell receptor beta chains from one sample, sequenced in a study of blood T cell repertoires in COVID-19. Assay used: immunoSEQ multiplex PCR; TCRdb lists only in-frame clones, some missing. The data contain around 230,000 clones, 75% to 90% of them seen just once; the ten biggest clones take up roughly 0.7%. Sequencing was carried out using peripheral blood. These receptors were obtained from a man aged 40-55 years with acute or convalescent COVID-19. CDR3s include the opening cysteine and the closing phenylalanine or tryptophan. Clone size, where shown, is once, few, many, or a class for clones that have expanded.

j_gene	abundance	v_gene	CDR3aa
TRBJ2-1	-	TRBV10-3	CAISAAGGYSHEQFF
TRBJ2-1	once	TRBV6-6	CASSSIGTGYNEQFF
TRBJ2-3	-	TRBV4-2	CASSQPLGVGQGAKDTQYF
TRBJ1-1	-	TRBV5-1	CASSLQRETEAFF
TRBJ2-2	once	TRBV7-6	CASSLAASGGNTGELFF
TRBJ1-2	-	TRBV30	CAWSWTGAGYGYTF
TRBJ2-1	once	TRBV7-3	CASSSLGTSGGWDEQFF
TRBJ2-1	once	TRBV11-2	CASSKDRAYNEQFF
TRBJ1-1	-	TRBV12-3/TRBV12-4	CASSLVRHTEAFF
TRBJ2-7	few	TRBV7-2	CASSLTGTTYYEQYF